These 18 T cell receptor beta chains were all obtained from the same sample, sequenced in a study of identical twins. TCRdb reanalysed the 5' RACE reads using MiXCR and keeps one entry per CDR3 protein. The sample contains around 280,000 distinct CDR3 sequences, under 9.5% of which appear only once. The same sample was also studied in work on yellow fever vaccine responses in identical twins.

The material sequenced was memory (CD45RO+) T cells sorted from blood. Receptors originate from a woman younger than 35 in good health.

The CDR3 reads CSARDRSADYGYTF. CDR3 DNA sequence: TGCAGTGCTAGAGATCGGTCAGCAGATTATGGCTACACCTTC. The chain recombines TRBV20-1 with TRBJ1-2; D gene uncertain. This CDR3 has 14 residues. Per germline, CDR1 DFQATT and CDR2 SNEGSKA (reference sequence). The ends were cut back, 0 bases at V and 5 bases at J, with 13 bases in the middle.

A few counts support this clonotype. This sequence joins TRBV28 and TRBJ1-4; D not certain. The germline gives CDR1 MDHEN, CDR2 SYDVKM. The V end lost 8 bases, the J end lost 3 bases, and 4 bases lay between the germline ends. The CDR3 loop spans 11 amino acids. The CDR3 loop is CASEANEKLFF. The CDR3 nucleotides read TGTGCCAGCGAGGCTAATGAAAAACTGTTTTTT.

The chain is built from TRBV5-1 and TRBJ2-2, with D possibly called TRBD1 or TRBD2 (5 bases each). The CDR3 extends over 15 amino acids. Germline-derived CDR1 and CDR2 are SGHRS and YFSETQ. V was trimmed by 2 bases and J by 5 bases, leaving 13 bases between them. The CDR3 loop is CASSFLGAETGELFF. DNA for the CDR3: TGCGCCAGCAGCTTCCTCGGGGCGGAGACCGGGGAGCTGTTTTTT.

This clonotype appeared a few times. This chain connects TRBV7-8 to TRBJ1-1; D perhaps matches TRBD1 (5 bases). The CDR3 spans 16 residues. The V end was cut by 8 bases, the J end by 0 bases, with 19 bases between. CDR1 and CDR2 (germline): SGHVS, FQNEAQ. The CDR3 nucleotides read TGTGCCAGCGTCTCCGGGGCATATCCCATGAACACTGAAGCTTTCTTT. Encoded protein: CASVSGAYPMNTEAFF.

This clonotype was detected ten times or more. The rearrangement joins TRBV5-1 to TRBJ2-5; 11 nucleotides match TRBD1. The CDR3 has 16 residues. After removal of 4 bases from V and 2 bases from J, the junction contained 7 bases not matched to a gene. The germline V gene has CDR1 SGHRS and CDR2 YFSETQ. In DNA, the CDR3 is TGCGCCAGCAGCAGGACAGGGGGCATTCCACAAGAGACCCAGTACTTC. Translating it yields CASSRTGGIPQETQYF.

The chain joins TRBV7-9 to TRBJ2-1; 10 nucleotides match TRBD2. The CDR3 is 16 amino acids. CDR1 SEHNR and CDR2 FQNEAQ come from the germline V gene (reference sequence). Losses at the gene ends were 5 bases for V and 4 bases for J; bases not matched to a gene: 8. CDR3 sequence reads: CASSRAGGFVYNEQFF. CDR3 coding DNA: TGTGCCAGCAGCCGAGCGGGGGGGTTTGTGTACAATGAGCAGTTCTTC.

This clonotype has more than one count but fewer than ten. V is TRBV19 and J is TRBJ1-5; D may be TRBD1 (6 bases). The length of the CDR3 is 18 residues. V lost 0 bases, J lost 3 bases, and 18 bases lay in between. Germline V gives CDR1 LNHDA, CDR2 SQIVND (reference sequence). DNA for the CDR3: TGTGCCAGTAGTATAGAACTTGTTGGGACACTTGACAATCAGCCCCAGCATTTT. As protein: CASSIELVGTLDNQPQHF.

The sample holds a few counts of this clonotype. The chain uses TRBV27 and TRBJ2-3; 8 bases align to TRBD1. The CDR3 runs to 15 residues. The junction had 6 bases not matched to a gene; V was cut back by 2 bases and J by 5 bases. Germline-derived CDR1 and CDR2 are MNHEY and SMNVEV (reference sequence). The CDR3 reads CASSLGRGLGDTQYF. In DNA, the CDR3 is TGTGCCAGCAGTTTAGGCAGGGGGCTTGGAGATACGCAGTATTTT.

In its sample, this clonotype was seen a few times. An end of the junction does not agree with germline; a read error may underlie this. This chain uses TRBV7-6 with TRBJ2-1; tentatively, D is TRBD1 (6 bases). This CDR3 region has 13 residues. Germline V gene sequence: CDR1 SGHVS, CDR2 FNYEAQ. CDR3 DNA sequence: TGTGCCAGCAGCTCGGTTACAGGGTCTGAGGAGTTCTTC. This codes for CASSSVTGSEEFF. Supplemented by reference TRBV7-6 and TRBJ2-1, the full variable domain reads GAGVSQSPRYKVTKRGQDVALRCDPISGHVSLYWYRQALGQGPEFLTYFNYEAQQDKSGLPNDRFSAERPEGSISTLTIQRTEQRDSAMYRCASSSVTGSEEFFGPGTRLTVL.

Relative to its sample, this clonotype is medium-sized. The rearrangement links TRBV20-1 to TRBJ2-7, with D unresolved. Trimming removed 4 bases at V and 0 bases at J, with 19 bases between. This CDR3 is 16 amino acids long. Germline lookup yields CDR1 DFQATT and CDR2 SNEGSKA (reference sequence). The CDR3 bases are TGCAGTGCTAAGGACCAATACAGCACCAGCTCCTACGAGCAGTACGTC. Translated, it gives CSAKDQYSTSSYEQYV.

This clonotype was seen a handful of times. The chain is built from TRBV3-1 and TRBJ1-5; D gene unclear. Germline CDR1 and CDR2: LGHDT and YNNKEL (reference sequence). The CDR3 is 15 amino acids. Trimming shortened V by 1 base and J by 0 bases, and 7 bases separated the two germline ends. The CDR3 nucleotides read TGTGCCAGCAGCCAAGGGGTAGGTAGCAATCAGCCCCAGCATTTT. This encodes CASSQGVGSNQPQHF.

This clonotype has just a few counts. V is TRBV3-1 and J is TRBJ2-1; 10 bases are shared with TRBD2. This CDR3 contains 16 residues. J gave up 7 bases and V 3 bases, and 9 bases lay outside the gene matches. Germline V gene sequence: CDR1 LGHDT, CDR2 YNNKEL (reference sequence). This CDR3 is CASSHPPGLAPNEQFF. CDR3 coding DNA: TGTGCCAGCAGCCACCCACCGGGACTAGCGCCGAATGAGCAGTTCTTC.

This clonotype appeared a few times. The genes are TRBV28 and TRBJ1-4; D not resolved. Trimming left V 2 bases short and J 3 bases short, with 1 base between. CDR1 and CDR2 (germline): MDHEN, SYDVKM. The CDR3 covers 12 residues. The CDR3 DNA sequence: TGTGCCAGCAGTTTACCTAATGAAAAACTGTTTTTT. Translation: CASSLPNEKLFF.

There are many counts of this clonotype. The rearrangement joins TRBV20-1 to TRBJ1-1, with 7 bases fitting TRBD1. V was pared by 3 bases and J by 2 bases, with 9 bases of the junction left unmatched. Germline assignment: CDR1 DFQATT and CDR2 SNEGSKA (reference sequence). This CDR3 has 15 amino acids. The CDR3 sequence is CSARGPGGGNTEAFF. The CDR3 DNA sequence: TGCAGTGCTAGGGGACCAGGGGGGGGAAACACTGAAGCTTTCTTT.

This clonotype was counted many times. The V and J genes are TRBV9 and TRBJ2-5; D not resolved. There are 14 residues in the CDR3. V shed 3 bases and J shed 1 base, with 10 bases lying between them. In germline, CDR1 is SGDLS, CDR2 YYNGEE. CDR3 DNA: TGTGCCAGCAGCGCCCAAGTAGTCCAAGAGACCCAGTACTTC. It yields the protein CASSAQVVQETQYF.

This clonotype has ten or more counts. The chain combines TRBV11-2 with TRBJ2-1; 11 bases fit TRBD2. Germline CDR1 and CDR2: SGHAT and FQNNGV. The length of the CDR3 is 15 residues. Trimming took 3 bases from V and 5 from J; bases not matched to a gene: 3. CDR3 DNA sequence: TGTGCCAGCAGCTTTGGGACTAGCGGCCACAATGAGCAGTTCTTC. This gives the protein CASSFGTSGHNEQFF. Full variable domain (rest looked up from reference TRBV11-2 and TRBJ2-1): EAGVAQSPRYKIIEKRQSVAFWCNPISGHATLYWYQQILGQGPKLLIQFQNNGVVDDSQLPKDRFSAERLKGVDSTLKIQPAKLEDSAVYLCASSFGTSGHNEQFFGPGTRLTVL.

The chain is built from TRBV4-1 and TRBJ2-1, with 15 bases that match TRBD2. J was trimmed by 2 bases and V by 1 base; bases with no gene match: 3. The CDR3 extends over 18 amino acids. The germline V gene encodes CDR1 MGHRA and CDR2 YSYEKL. Written as DNA, the CDR3 is TGCGCCAGCAGCCAAGGGACTAGCGGGAGGGTCCCCTACAATGAGCAGTTCTTC. Translated: CASSQGTSGRVPYNEQFF.

This clonotype was seen a few times. The gene calls are TRBV28 and TRBJ2-7, with unresolved D. Germline loops: CDR1 MDHEN, CDR2 SYDVKM. Trimming left V 7 bases short and J 0 bases short, with 10 bases between. The CDR3 consists of 13 residues. In DNA form, the CDR3 reads TGTGCCAGCACCTCGCCGAGCTCCTACGAGCAGTACGTC. Translation: CASTSPSSYEQYV.